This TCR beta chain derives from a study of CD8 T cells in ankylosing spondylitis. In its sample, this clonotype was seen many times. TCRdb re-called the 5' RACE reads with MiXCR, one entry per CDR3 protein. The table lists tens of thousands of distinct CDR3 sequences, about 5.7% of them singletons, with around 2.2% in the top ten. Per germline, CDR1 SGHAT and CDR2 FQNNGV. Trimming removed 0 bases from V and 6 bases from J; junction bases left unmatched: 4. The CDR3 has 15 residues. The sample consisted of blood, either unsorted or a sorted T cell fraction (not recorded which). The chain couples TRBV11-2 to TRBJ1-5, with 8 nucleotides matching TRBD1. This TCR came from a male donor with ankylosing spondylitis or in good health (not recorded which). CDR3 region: CASSLDAGGGQPQHF. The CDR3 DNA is TGTGCCAGCAGCTTAGATGCAGGGGGCGGTCAGCCCCAGCATTTT.